A selection of T cell receptor beta chains follows, all from one sample in a study of early T cells in non-severe SARS-CoV-2 infection. A single record per CDR3 protein comes from TCRdb applying MiXCR to the 5' RACE reads. Of around 19,000 distinct CDR3 sequences listed, approximately 5.6% are singletons. Sequenced input: whole blood. The receptors stem from an adult who was a healthcare worker with PCR-confirmed SARS-CoV-2 infection or an uninfected control (not recorded which). CDR3s include the opening cysteine and the closing phenylalanine or tryptophan. A D gene is named only where the DNA matches it firmly. The size of a clone is reported for some rows only, either as once, few or many, or as a class for expanded clones.

V gene: TRBV28
clone size: many
J gene: TRBJ2-7
D gene: TRBD1
CDR3 DNA: TGTGCCAGCAGTTTATACAGGGGGGAGAAACCCTCCTACGAGCAGTACTTC
CDR3 protein: CASSLYRGEKPSYEQYF

V gene: TRBV18
clone size: many
J gene: TRBJ1-1
D gene: -
CDR3 DNA: TGTGCCAGCTCACCCCAGGGTGTGAACACTGAAGCTTTCTTT
CDR3 protein: CASSPQGVNTEAFF

V gene: TRBV6-1
clone size: many
J gene: TRBJ2-5
D gene: -
CDR3 DNA: TGTGCCAGCAGTGAAGCTTCGGGGACCAAAGAGACCCAGTACTTC
CDR3 protein: CASSEASGTKETQYF

V gene: TRBV30
clone size: many
J gene: TRBJ1-3
D gene: -
CDR3 DNA: TGTGCCTGGGGTGACCGGACGCCTGGAAACACCATATATTTT
CDR3 protein: CAWGDRTPGNTIYF

V gene: TRBV4-1
clone size: many
J gene: TRBJ2-2
D gene: -
CDR3 DNA: TGCGCCAGCAGCCAAGTACCCGGGGAGCTGTTTTTT
CDR3 protein: CASSQVPGELFF

V gene: TRBV5-1
clone size: many
J gene: TRBJ1-4
D gene: TRBD1
CDR3 DNA: TGCGCCAGCAGCTTGAACCCGCTACAGGGGCGGACTAATGAAAAACTGTTTTTT
CDR3 protein: CASSLNPLQGRTNEKLFF

V gene: TRBV2
clone size: -
J gene: TRBJ2-7
D gene: -
CDR3 DNA: TGTGCCAGCAGAGACCCGGGCAGCTCCTACGAGCAGTACTTC
CDR3 protein: CASRDPGSSYEQYF

V gene: TRBV6-1
clone size: -
J gene: TRBJ2-5
D gene: TRBD1
CDR3 DNA: TGTGCCAGCAGTGAGGGACAGGGACAAGAGACCCAGTACTTC
CDR3 protein: CASSEGQGQETQYF

V gene: TRBV7-9
clone size: many
J gene: TRBJ2-7
D gene: -
CDR3 DNA: TGTGCCAGCAGCGTTCGACCAGGGAATGGTCCGGATGAGCAGTACTTC
CDR3 protein: CASSVRPGNGPDEQYF

V gene: TRBV12-3/TRBV12-4
clone size: many
J gene: TRBJ2-7
D gene: -
CDR3 DNA: TGTGCCAGCAGGCTTGGGAGGTACGAGCAGTACTTC
CDR3 protein: CASRLGRYEQYF

V gene: TRBV6-5
clone size: many
J gene: TRBJ2-7
D gene: TRBD1
CDR3 DNA: TGTGCCAGCAGTGACGGGACAGCTACTAGGTTGCTGTACTTC
CDR3 protein: CASSDGTATRLLYF

V gene: TRBV6-1
clone size: few
J gene: TRBJ2-5
D gene: -
CDR3 DNA: TGTGCCAGCGACCCCGGGACAAAAGGGGGAGAGACCCAGTACTTC
CDR3 protein: CASDPGTKGGETQYF

V gene: TRBV5-1
clone size: many
J gene: TRBJ2-1
D gene: TRBD1
CDR3 DNA: TGCGCCAGCAGCCCAAACAGGGGCTCCTACAATGAGCAGTTCTTC
CDR3 protein: CASSPNRGSYNEQFF

V gene: TRBV7-9
clone size: many
J gene: TRBJ1-2
D gene: -
CDR3 DNA: TGTGCCAGCAGCTCTCAGAGCGGGGCCGACTATGGCTACACCTTC
CDR3 protein: CASSSQSGADYGYTF

V gene: TRBV15
clone size: many
J gene: TRBJ2-2
D gene: TRBD1
CDR3 DNA: TGTGCCACCAGCACAAAAGGGGGCCCCGGGGAGCTGTTTTTT
CDR3 protein: CATSTKGGPGELFF

V gene: TRBV12-3/TRBV12-4
clone size: few
J gene: TRBJ1-2
D gene: -
CDR3 DNA: TGTGCCAGCAGCCCAGACAGAATCTATGGCTACACCTTC
CDR3 protein: CASSPDRIYGYTF

V gene: TRBV11-2
clone size: many
J gene: TRBJ2-2
D gene: -
CDR3 DNA: TGTGCCAGCAGCTTAGGCCACACCGGGGAGCTGTTTTTT
CDR3 protein: CASSLGHTGELFF

V gene: TRBV28
clone size: many
J gene: TRBJ1-6
D gene: -
CDR3 DNA: TGTGCCAGCAGTTTAGGGCAATATAATTCACCCCTCCACTTT
CDR3 protein: CASSLGQYNSPLHF